These 9 T cell receptor beta chains were sequenced from one sample in a study of breast tumors, draining lymph nodes, adjacent tissues. TCRdb processed the multiplex PCR reads anew with MiXCR; each CDR3 protein has one entry. Here the sample spans over 150,000 distinct CDR3 sequences, roughly 31% being singletons. Axillary draining lymph nodes of breast cancer patients supplied the node samples. The source material was axillary lymph node tissue. These receptors came from a female donor with breast cancer. Some clones in this sample may be carry-over from other donors' samples.

The rearrangement uses TRBV9 and TRBJ1-2; TRBD1 is a possible D gene (6 bases). The V end was cut by 4 bases, the J end by 3 bases, with 19 bases between. Germline CDR1 SGDLS, CDR2 YYNGEE. This CDR3 region has 16 residues. CDR3 DNA sequence: TGTGCCAGCAGCTTCCCGGACAGCCCGAGGGACTATGGCTACACCTTC. Protein product: CASSFPDSPRDYGYTF.

The table lists this clonotype with many counts. The V and J genes are TRBV4-3 and TRBJ2-7, with D tentatively TRBD1 or TRBD2 (6 bases each). V lost 1 base, J lost 7 bases, and 11 bases lay in between. The CDR3 covers 13 residues. Germline CDR1 reads LGHNA; CDR2 reads YSLEER. The CDR3 nucleotides are TGCGCCAGCAGCCAAGCCGGAGGGGGGGAGCAGTACTTC. Translation gives CASSQAGGGEQYF.

This clonotype was seen ten or more times. J is TRBJ2-1 and V is TRBV6-9; 11 bases align to TRBD1. The junction had 6 bases not matched to a gene; V was cut back by 8 bases and J by 0 bases. CDR3 length: 16 residues. Germline V gene data show CDR1 as MNHGY and CDR2 as SVAAGI. CDR3 sequence reads: CASRDRGNSSYNEQFF. Written as DNA, the CDR3 is TGTGCCAGCCGGGACAGGGGGAATAGCTCCTACAATGAGCAGTTCTTC.

This clonotype was picked up many times. V is TRBV20-1 and J is TRBJ1-6; D gene unclear. Trimming removed 3 bases at V and 6 bases at J, with 15 bases between. Germline CDR1 is DFQATT and CDR2 is SNEGSKA (reference sequence). This CDR3 is built from 15 residues. The CDR3: CSASGGSRANSPLHF. The CDR3 coding sequence is TGCAGTGCTAGTGGCGGGTCTCGGGCTAATTCACCCCTCCACTTT.

The rearrangement uses TRBV6-5 and TRBJ1-5, with 9 nucleotides matching TRBD1. This CDR3 has 15 residues. V was pared by 7 bases and J by 3 bases, with 7 bases of the junction left unmatched. CDR1 is MNHEY and CDR2 is SVGAGI in the germline V gene. CDR3: CASTPGTGTNQPQHF. The CDR3 DNA reads TGTGCCAGCACACCCGGGACAGGGACCAATCAGCCCCAGCATTTT.

The chain has TRBV10-3 and TRBJ1-2; TRBD1 might be the D (5 bases). Germline-derived CDR1 and CDR2 are ENHRY and SYGVKD. CDR3 length equals 13 residues. V was clipped by 8 bases and J by 4 bases, with 14 bases between them. The CDR3 loop reads CAIGPGQTYGYTF. The CDR3 DNA is TGTGCCATCGGCCCCGGACAAACCTATGGCTACACCTTC.

About this clonotype itself: A read error may account for a junction end that differs from germline. This rearrangement joins TRBV7-3 to TRBJ1-6; 7 nucleotides agree with TRBD1. Germline V gene data show CDR1 as SGHTA and CDR2 as FQGTGA. The CDR3 is made up of 14 amino acids. The CDR3 sequence: CASSGAGTASPLHF. The DNA for the CDR3 is TGCGCCAGCAGCGGGGCCGGGACAGCTTCACCCCTCCACTTT.

This clonotype was detected many times. The DNA of the CDR3 is TGTGCCAGTAGTATAGGAGCGGGAGGGCGATATGAGCAGTTCTTC. Encoded protein: CASSIGAGGRYEQFF. V and J are TRBV19 and TRBJ2-1; 10 bases match TRBD2. CDR1 LNHDA and CDR2 SQIVND come from the germline V gene (reference sequence). The CDR3 covers 15 residues. V lost 1 base to trimming and J lost 8 bases; unmatched junction nucleotides: 5. Looking up the rest from reference TRBV19 and TRBJ2-1 gives the full variable domain: DGGITQSPKYLFRKEGQNVTLSCEQNLNHDAMYWYRQDPGQGLRLIYYSQIVNDFQKGDIAEGYSVSREKKESFPLTVTSAQKNPTAFYLCASSIGAGGRYEQFFGPGTRLTVL.

The chain joins TRBV4-1 to TRBJ1-5; weak D call: TRBD1 (5 bases). The CDR3 extends over 13 amino acids. Germline V gene lookup returns CDR1 MGHRA and CDR2 YSYEKL. V was clipped by 1 base and J by 14 bases, with 15 bases between them. The CDR3 DNA follows: TGCGCCAGCAGCCAAGCGGGGGGGAAATACGAGCATTTT. This codes for CASSQAGGKYEHF.